This record covers a single TCR beta chain. Its specificity is unknown. PCR primers comprised 60 Vbeta and 13 Jbeta primers. Repertoires were generated with immunoSEQ multiplex PCR, while TCRdb's copy carries only in-frame clones and drops some. The sample has 90,000 to 110,000 clones, under 85% seen once; the top ten hold around 8.1%. These data originate in a study of cytomegalovirus exposure and HLA in healthy donors. Study results and caveats: A later analysis showed TCR association rates differing by HLA locus, peaking at DRB1 and lowest at HLA-C. Reported findings show TCR beta sequences accurately forecast HLA-A and HLA-B alleles in most subjects. In a later analysis, TCR beta V- and J-gene trimming was associated with a missense DCLRE1C variant.

J was trimmed by 10 bases and V by 5 bases; bases with no gene match: 9. Germline CDR1 MNHNY, CDR2 SVGAGI (reference sequence). This CDR3 spans 14 amino acids. The TCR originated in a man aged 35 to 55 in good health and CMV-seronegative. The chain uses TRBV6-6 and TRBJ2-7, with 12 bases lining up with TRBD2. Sample: PBMCs. The CDR3 region has the DNA TGTGCCAGCAGTCATCTAGCGGGGGGGATCCCTCAGTACTTC. Its translation: CASSHLAGGIPQYF.